What follows is one T cell receptor (beta chain) and its context. This table comes from immunoSEQ multiplex PCR, and its TCRdb copy is limited to in-frame clones, with some not included. The sample has 60,000 to 75,000 clones, roughly 90% seen once; the top ten hold approximately 5.1%. These data originate in a study of control samples from healthy donors and cancer patients. Per the germline V gene, CDR1 is KGHSH and CDR2 is LQKENI. CDR3 size: 14 residues. V lost 4 bases to trimming and J lost 1 base; unmatched junction nucleotides: 3. Sequencing used PBMCs. The TCR sequence derives from a man aged 55 to 70 with colorectal cancer. The rearrangement uses TRBV18 and TRBJ1-1, with TRBD1 matching 7 bases. As DNA, the CDR3 is TGTGCCAGCTCACGACAGGGCGGGAACACTGAAGCTTTCTTT. This codes for CASSRQGGNTEAFF.